This T cell receptor beta chain stems from a study of blood T cells in healthy people across ages. Study-level results: Researchers judged that diversity estimates from one million T cells fell short of true values. Greater diversity and more naive CD4+ cells were seen in long-lived donors than in aged donors. There was a strong correlation between TCR beta diversity and naive T cell percentage.

In terms of origin and age, donors were healthy Caucasian individuals from Russia aged roughly 6 to 90. This clonotype appeared many times. The antigen is not known. Primed by a sample-barcoded 5' primer and a J-beta primer mix, a second PCR proceeded for about 6 to 11 cycles. TCRdb re-called the 5' RACE reads through MiXCR, storing one row per CDR3 protein. The sample holds about 670,000 distinct CDR3 sequences, about 50% seen once. Germline CDR1 and CDR2: SGHRS and YFSETQ. Trimming removed 0 bases from V and 0 bases from J, with 13 bases in between. This CDR3 region has 17 residues. The sequenced sample consisted of blood. The chain couples TRBV5-1 to TRBJ2-1, with D possibly matching TRBD2 (5 bases). This receptor was obtained from a woman over 75 in good health. CDR3 residues: CASSLALAAVSYNEQFF. The CDR3 nucleotides are TGCGCCAGCAGCTTGGCCCTAGCAGCTGTCTCCTACAATGAGCAGTTCTTC. The full variable domain, its missing parts supplied by reference TRBV5-1 and TRBJ2-1, is KAGVTQTPRYLIKTRGQQVTLSCSPISGHRSVSWYQQTPGQGLQFLFEYFSETQRNKGNFPGRFSGRQFSNSRSEMNVSTLELGDSALYLCASSLALAAVSYNEQFFGPGTRLTVL.